This T cell receptor (beta chain) was profiled in a study of cytomegalovirus exposure and HLA in healthy donors. Findings and limits, study-wide: TCR beta sequences reportedly predicted most subjects' HLA-A and HLA-B alleles accurately. A prior analysis recorded that most TCR beta V segments were productive about 87% or about 30% of the time. Reportedly, fewer N-insertions than the 666-donor mean appeared in an Asian-associated ancestry cluster in a later analysis.

The CDR3 totals 16 residues. Germline V gene lookup returns CDR1 LNHDA and CDR2 SQIVND (reference sequence). With 3 bases clipped from V and 3 bases from J, the junction kept 7 bases outside the gene matches. Notes on this clone: The target antigen is unknown.

The PCR ran on 60 Vbeta and 13 Jbeta primers. Generated by immunoSEQ multiplex PCR, the TCRdb table keeps only in-frame clones and is missing some. The data show 110,000 or so clones, about 81% seen once. J is TRBJ1-5 and V is TRBV19; 8 nucleotides align to TRBD1. The sequenced material came from PBMCs. The TCR sequence derives from a man aged 30-40 years in good health and CMV-seronegative. The CDR3, as DNA: TGTGCCAGTAGTATGGAGACAGGGGTTACCAATCAGCCCCAGCATTTT. Translation gives CASSMETGVTNQPQHF.